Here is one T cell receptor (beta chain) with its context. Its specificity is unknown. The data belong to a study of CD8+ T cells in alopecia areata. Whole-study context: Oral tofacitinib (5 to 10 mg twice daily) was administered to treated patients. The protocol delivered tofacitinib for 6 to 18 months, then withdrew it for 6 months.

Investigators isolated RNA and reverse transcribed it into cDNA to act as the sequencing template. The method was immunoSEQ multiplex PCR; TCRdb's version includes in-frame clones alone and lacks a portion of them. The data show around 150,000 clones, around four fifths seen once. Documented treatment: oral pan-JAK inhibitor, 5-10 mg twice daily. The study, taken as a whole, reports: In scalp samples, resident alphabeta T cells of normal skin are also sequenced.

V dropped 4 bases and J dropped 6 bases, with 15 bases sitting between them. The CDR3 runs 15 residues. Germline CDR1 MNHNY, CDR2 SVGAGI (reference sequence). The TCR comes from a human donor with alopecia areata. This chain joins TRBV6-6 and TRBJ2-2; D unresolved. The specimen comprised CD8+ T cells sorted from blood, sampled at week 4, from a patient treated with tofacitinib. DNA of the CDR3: TGTGCCAGCAGTTTTATAGGCCTCCCGGCCGGGGAGCTGTTTTTT. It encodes CASSFIGLPAGELFF.